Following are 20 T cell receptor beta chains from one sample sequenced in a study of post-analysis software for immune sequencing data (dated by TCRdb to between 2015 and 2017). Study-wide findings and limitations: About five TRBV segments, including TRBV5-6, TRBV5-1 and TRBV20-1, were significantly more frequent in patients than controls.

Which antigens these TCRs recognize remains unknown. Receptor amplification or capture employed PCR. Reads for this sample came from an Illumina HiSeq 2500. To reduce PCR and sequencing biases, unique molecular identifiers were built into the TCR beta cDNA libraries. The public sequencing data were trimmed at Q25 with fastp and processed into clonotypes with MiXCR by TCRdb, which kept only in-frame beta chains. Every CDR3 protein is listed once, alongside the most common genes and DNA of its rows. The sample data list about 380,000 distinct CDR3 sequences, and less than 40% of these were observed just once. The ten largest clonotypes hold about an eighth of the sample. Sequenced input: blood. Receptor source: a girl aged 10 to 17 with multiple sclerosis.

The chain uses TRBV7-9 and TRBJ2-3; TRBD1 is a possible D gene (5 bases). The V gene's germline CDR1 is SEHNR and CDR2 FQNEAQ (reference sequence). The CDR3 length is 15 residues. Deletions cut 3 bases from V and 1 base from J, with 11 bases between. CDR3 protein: CASSLDEGGTDTQYF. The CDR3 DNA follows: TGTGCCAGCAGCTTGGATGAAGGGGGCACAGATACGCAGTATTTT.

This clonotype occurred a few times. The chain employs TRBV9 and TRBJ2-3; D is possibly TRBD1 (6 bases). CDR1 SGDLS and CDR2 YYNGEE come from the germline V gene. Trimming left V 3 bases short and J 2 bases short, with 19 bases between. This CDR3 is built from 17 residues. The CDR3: CASSGRQALGTTDTQYF. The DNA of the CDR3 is TGTGCCAGCAGCGGACGACAGGCCCTTGGGACCACAGATACGCAGTATTTT.

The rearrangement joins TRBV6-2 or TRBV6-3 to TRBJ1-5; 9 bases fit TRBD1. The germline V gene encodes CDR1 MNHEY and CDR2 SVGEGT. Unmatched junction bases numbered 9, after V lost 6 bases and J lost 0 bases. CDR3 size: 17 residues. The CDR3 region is CASSPGTGKYSNQPQHF. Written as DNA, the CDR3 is TGTGCCAGCAGCCCCGGGACAGGGAAATATAGCAATCAGCCCCAGCATTTT.

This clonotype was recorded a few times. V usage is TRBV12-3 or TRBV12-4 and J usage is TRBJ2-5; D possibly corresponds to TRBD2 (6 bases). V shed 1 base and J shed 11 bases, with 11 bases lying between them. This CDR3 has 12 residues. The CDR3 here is CASSLGRGWQYF. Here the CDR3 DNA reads TGTGCCAGCAGTTTAGGGAGGGGCTGGCAGTACTTC.

The CDR3, as DNA: TGTGCCAGCAGCCAGGGGGGACACTTGGTAGGAGATACGCAGTATTTT. It specifies CASSQGGHLVGDTQYF. The chain is built from TRBV4-2 and TRBJ2-3; the D call may be TRBD1 or TRBD2 (6 bases each). Germline CDR1 LGHNA, CDR2 YNFKEQ. This CDR3 spans 16 amino acids. Trimming stripped 3 bases from V and 5 bases from J, with 18 bases between.

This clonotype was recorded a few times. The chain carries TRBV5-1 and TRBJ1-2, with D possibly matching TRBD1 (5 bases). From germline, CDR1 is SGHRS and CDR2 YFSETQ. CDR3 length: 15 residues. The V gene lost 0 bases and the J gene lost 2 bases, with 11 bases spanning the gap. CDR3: CASSLVGADNYGYTF. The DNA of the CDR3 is TGCGCCAGCAGCTTGGTAGGGGCGGACAACTATGGCTACACCTTC.

The CDR3 loop reads CASSQDARAKDTQYF. CDR3 coding DNA: TGTGCCAGCAGCCAAGATGCCCGGGCCAAGGATACGCAGTATTTT. The chain employs TRBV3-1 and TRBJ2-3, with unresolved D. Germline lookup yields CDR1 LGHDT and CDR2 YNNKEL (reference sequence). V dropped 0 bases and J dropped 6 bases, with 13 bases sitting between them. This CDR3 region has 15 residues.

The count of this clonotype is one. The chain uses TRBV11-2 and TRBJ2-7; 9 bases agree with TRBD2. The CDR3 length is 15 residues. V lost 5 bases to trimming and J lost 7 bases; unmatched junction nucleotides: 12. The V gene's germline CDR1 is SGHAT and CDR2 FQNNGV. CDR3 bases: TGTGCCAGCAGCCCCGGACTAGCGTTTTACAATGAGCAGTACTTC. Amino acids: CASSPGLAFYNEQYF.

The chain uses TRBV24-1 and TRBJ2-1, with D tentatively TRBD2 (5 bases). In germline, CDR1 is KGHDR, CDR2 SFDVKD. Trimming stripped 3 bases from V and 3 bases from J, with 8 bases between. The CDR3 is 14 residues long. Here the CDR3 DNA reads TGTGCCACCAGTGATCCCCGGGACTACAATGAGCAGTTCTTC. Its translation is CATSDPRDYNEQFF.

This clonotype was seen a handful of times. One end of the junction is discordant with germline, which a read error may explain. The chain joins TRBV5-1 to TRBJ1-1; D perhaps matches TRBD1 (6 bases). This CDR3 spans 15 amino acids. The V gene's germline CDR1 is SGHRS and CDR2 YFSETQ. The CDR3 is CASSLAPGVNTEAFF. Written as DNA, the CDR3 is TGTGCCAGCAGCTTAGCGCCAGGGGTTAACACTGAAGCTTTCTTT.

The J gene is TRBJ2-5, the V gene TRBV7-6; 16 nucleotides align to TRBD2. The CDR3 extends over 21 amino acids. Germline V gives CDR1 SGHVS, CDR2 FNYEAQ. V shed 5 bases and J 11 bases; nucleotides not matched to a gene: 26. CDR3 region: CASSATPGTSGGGWSYNEQYF. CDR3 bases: TGTGCCAGCAGCGCTACACCCGGGACTAGCGGGGGGGGTTGGTCCTACAATGAGCAGTACTTC.

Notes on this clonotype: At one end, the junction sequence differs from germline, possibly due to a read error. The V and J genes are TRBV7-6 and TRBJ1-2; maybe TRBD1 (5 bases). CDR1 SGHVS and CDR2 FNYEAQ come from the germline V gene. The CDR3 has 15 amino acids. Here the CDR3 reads CASGLGAEANYGYTF. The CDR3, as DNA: TGTGCCAGCGGCTTAGGGGCAGAAGCTAACTATGGCTACACCTTC.

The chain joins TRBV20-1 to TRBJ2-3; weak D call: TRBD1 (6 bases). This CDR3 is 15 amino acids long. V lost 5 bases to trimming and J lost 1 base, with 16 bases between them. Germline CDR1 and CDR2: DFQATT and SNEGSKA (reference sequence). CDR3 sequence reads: CSASYRDIRTDTQYF. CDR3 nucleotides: TGCAGTGCTTCCTACCGGGACATCCGCACAGATACGCAGTATTTT.

The CDR3 nucleotides are TGTGCCAGCAGCCACAGGGCCGGGGGCTACACCTTC. Protein: CASSHRAGGYTF. The chain links TRBV3-1 to TRBJ1-2; maybe TRBD1 (5 bases). V was cut by 3 bases and J by 8 bases, with 10 bases left in between. Germline CDR1 reads LGHDT; CDR2 reads YNNKEL (reference sequence). This CDR3 contains 12 residues.

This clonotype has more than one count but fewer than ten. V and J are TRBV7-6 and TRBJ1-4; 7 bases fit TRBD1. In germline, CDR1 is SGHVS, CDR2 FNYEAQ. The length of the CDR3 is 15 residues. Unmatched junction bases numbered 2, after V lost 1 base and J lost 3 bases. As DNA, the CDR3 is TGTGCCAGCAGCTTAGGTCAGGGGGCTAATGAAAAACTGTTTTTT. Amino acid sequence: CASSLGQGANEKLFF.

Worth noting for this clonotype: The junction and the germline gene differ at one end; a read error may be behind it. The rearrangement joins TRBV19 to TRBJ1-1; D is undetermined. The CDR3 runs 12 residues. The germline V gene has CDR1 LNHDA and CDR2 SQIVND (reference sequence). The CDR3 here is CARSIARTEAFF. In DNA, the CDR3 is TGTGCCAGGAGTATAGCCAGAACTGAAGCTTTCTTT.

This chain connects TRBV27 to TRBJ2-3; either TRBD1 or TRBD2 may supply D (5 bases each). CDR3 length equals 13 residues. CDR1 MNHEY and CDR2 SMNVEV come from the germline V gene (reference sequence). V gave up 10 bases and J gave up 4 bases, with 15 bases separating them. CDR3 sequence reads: CATGPQSPDTQYF. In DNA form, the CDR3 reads TGTGCCACGGGACCTCAATCCCCAGATACGCAGTATTTT.

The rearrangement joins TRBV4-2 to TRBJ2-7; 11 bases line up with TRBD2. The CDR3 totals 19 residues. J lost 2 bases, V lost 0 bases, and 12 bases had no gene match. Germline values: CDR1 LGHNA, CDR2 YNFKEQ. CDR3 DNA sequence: TGTGCCAGCAGCCAAGATGTTAGTAGCGGGGGGGCCGCGACCTACGAGCAGTACTTC. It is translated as CASSQDVSSGGAATYEQYF.

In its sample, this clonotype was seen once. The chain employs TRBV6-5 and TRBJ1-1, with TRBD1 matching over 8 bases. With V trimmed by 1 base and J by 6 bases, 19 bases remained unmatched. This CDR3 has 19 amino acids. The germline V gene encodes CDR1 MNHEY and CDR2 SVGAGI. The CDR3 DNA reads TGTGCCAGCAGTTACTTTCCTCCTAAGATGGCAGGGGGCTCTTCTGAAGCTTTCTTT. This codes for CASSYFPPKMAGGSSEAFF.

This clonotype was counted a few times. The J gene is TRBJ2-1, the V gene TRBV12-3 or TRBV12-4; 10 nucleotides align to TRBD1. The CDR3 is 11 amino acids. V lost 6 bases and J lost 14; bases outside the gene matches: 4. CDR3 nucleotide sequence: TGTGCCAGCAGACGACAGGGGGCGAAGTTCTTC. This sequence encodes CASRRQGAKFF.